These 18 T cell receptor beta chains came from one sample sequenced in a study of T-cell memory formation after mild COVID-19. TCRdb passed the 5' RACE reads through MiXCR, listing each CDR3 protein once. Among some 13,000 distinct CDR3 sequences listed, approximately 12% were seen once. Input material: PBMCs or a T cell subset sorted from them (not recorded which). Receptors were obtained from an adult woman who had mild COVID-19 (a few samples of this study predate the infection). Cell type and time point are not known.

This rearrangement joins TRBV14 to TRBJ2-3, with D possibly being TRBD1 or TRBD2 (5 bases each). This CDR3 contains 17 residues. Germline loops: CDR1 SGHDN, CDR2 FVKESK. Trimming stripped 0 bases from V and 0 bases from J, with 13 bases between. The CDR3 DNA follows: TGTGCCAGCAGCCAAGATGAGGGGTTGGCTAGCACAGATACGCAGTATTTT. This codes for CASSQDEGLASTDTQYF.

This sequence joins TRBV4-1 and TRBJ2-2; the match to TRBD1 covers 8 bases. Germline V gene data show CDR1 as MGHRA and CDR2 as YSYEKL. This CDR3 is built from 17 residues. V was pared by 2 bases and J by 2 bases, with 7 bases of the junction left unmatched. The CDR3 DNA reads TGCGCCAGCAGCCAACAGCCCAGGGGGCAAAACACCGGGGAGCTGTTTTTT. Its translation: CASSQQPRGQNTGELFF.

This clonotype was observed many times. This chain connects TRBV24-1 to TRBJ2-1; D gene unclear. V was trimmed by 0 bases and J by 5 bases, leaving 10 bases between them. Germline loops: CDR1 KGHDR, CDR2 SFDVKD. This CDR3 has 15 amino acids. The CDR3 region has the DNA TGTGCCACCAGTGATTTGCCGGTACTCAACAATGAGCAGTTCTTC. This encodes CATSDLPVLNNEQFF.

Many counts were recorded for this clonotype. This rearrangement joins TRBV7-8 to TRBJ2-1, with 8 bases fitting TRBD2. This CDR3 is built from 16 residues. Unmatched junction bases numbered 14, after V lost 5 bases and J lost 8 bases. Germline assignment: CDR1 SGHVS and CDR2 FQNEAQ. CDR3 nucleotide sequence: TGTGCCAGCAGCCCCTGGGATGCTAGCGGGTTTTATGAGCAGTTCTTC. As protein: CASSPWDASGFYEQFF.

This clonotype was counted many times. The chain has TRBV6-2 or TRBV6-3 and TRBJ1-1; 8 bases are a match to TRBD1. The J segment lost 4 bases and the V segment lost 5 bases, leaving 9 bases of the junction unmatched. Germline V gene data show CDR1 as MNHEY and CDR2 as SVGEGT. The CDR3 has 15 amino acids. Written as DNA, the CDR3 is TGTGCCAGCAGTCGAACCGGGACAGGAGTCACTGAAGCTTTCTTT. Amino acids: CASSRTGTGVTEAFF.

This clonotype was found many times. V usage is TRBV9 and J usage is TRBJ2-7; 9 positions agree with TRBD2. Germline lookup yields CDR1 SGDLS and CDR2 YYNGEE. The CDR3 runs to 14 residues. The junction had 5 bases not matched to a gene; V was cut back by 3 bases and J by 4 bases. The chain's CDR3 is CASSAGLAGYEQYF. The CDR3, as DNA: TGTGCCAGCAGCGCGGGACTAGCAGGGTACGAGCAGTACTTC.

The chain joins TRBV7-2 to TRBJ2-6, with unresolved D. Trimming cost V 1 base and J 9 bases, with 10 bases left between them. The CDR3 totals 14 residues. Germline CDR1 SGHTA, CDR2 FQGNSA. CDR3 bases: TGTGCCAGCAGCTTAGGGGGTGGAAGCAACGTCCTGACTTTC. This gives the protein CASSLGGGSNVLTF.

This clonotype was counted many times. The chain couples TRBV27 to TRBJ2-7; D ambiguous. V lost 2 bases, J lost 3 bases, and 14 bases lay in between. The germline CDR1 and CDR2 sequences are MNHEY and SMNVEV (reference sequence). The CDR3 loop spans 15 amino acids. The CDR3 bases are TGTGCCAGCAGTTTAACCGGACGAAAGATCTACGAGCAGTACTTC. Residues: CASSLTGRKIYEQYF.

There are many counts of this clonotype. The CDR3 spells CSARSIGVMRREQYF. The CDR3 coding sequence is TGCAGTGCTAGGTCCATCGGTGTGATGCGTAGGGAGCAGTACTTC. The chain is built from TRBV20-1 and TRBJ2-7; D ambiguous. Germline V gene sequence: CDR1 DFQATT, CDR2 SNEGSKA (reference sequence). The CDR3 is 15 amino acids. Trimming took off 3 bases at V and 7 bases at J, with 22 bases between the two ends.

This clonotype has at least ten counts. J is TRBJ1-3 and V is TRBV12-3 or TRBV12-4; D is uncertain. There are 16 residues in the CDR3. V lost 3 bases to trimming and J lost 3 bases, with 15 bases between them. The CDR3 is CASSFVDFSIGNTIYF. The CDR3 DNA sequence: TGTGCCAGCAGTTTCGTGGATTTCTCTATTGGAAACACCATATATTTT.

This clonotype was seen at least ten times. The V gene is TRBV7-2, the J gene TRBJ2-7; possible D gene TRBD2, 5 bases. CDR1 SGHTA and CDR2 FQGNSA come from the germline V gene. Trimming cost V 8 bases and J 2 bases, with 16 bases left between them. The CDR3 spans 14 residues. CDR3 sequence reads: CASQEAGYAYEQYF. The DNA for the CDR3 is TGTGCCAGCCAAGAGGCGGGTTACGCCTACGAGCAGTACTTC.

This clonotype showed up many times. V gene TRBV27 combines with J gene TRBJ2-1; the match to TRBD1 covers 7 bases. Germline values: CDR1 MNHEY, CDR2 SMNVEV (reference sequence). The CDR3 is made up of 15 amino acids. The junction had 7 bases not matched to a gene; V was cut back by 0 bases and J by 8 bases. The CDR3 DNA reads as TGTGCCAGCAGTTTATCGGGACAGTTATTTGATGAGCAGTTCTTC. Protein: CASSLSGQLFDEQFF.

In its sample, this clonotype was seen many times. A read error may produce the germline difference seen at one junction end. The chain carries TRBV7-2 and TRBJ1-2, with a possible D match to TRBD1 (6 bases). The CDR3 contains 13 residues. Germline V gene sequence: CDR1 SGHTA, CDR2 FQGNSA. The CDR3 sequence is CASSLVVQGRVFF. CDR3 DNA: TGTGCCAGCAGCTTAGTCGTCCAGGGGAGGGTCTTCTTC.

This clonotype has ten or more counts. V is TRBV24-1 and J is TRBJ2-2; 8 positions match TRBD1. The trim removed 6 bases at V and 6 bases at J, leaving 5 bases unmatched. The CDR3 consists of 14 residues. In germline, CDR1 is KGHDR, CDR2 SFDVKD. Here the CDR3 DNA reads TGTGCCACCAGTTCAGACAGGGGAGCCGGGGAGCTGTTTTTT. Translating gives CATSSDRGAGELFF.

The CDR3 bases are TGTGCCACCAGTGTCCCGGGACAGGGACTCACAGATACGCAGTATTTT. This encodes CATSVPGQGLTDTQYF. The chain is built from TRBV24-1 and TRBJ2-3; TRBD1 agrees at 9 bases. The germline V gene has CDR1 KGHDR and CDR2 SFDVKD. This CDR3 has 16 amino acids. J lost 2 bases, V lost 5 bases, and 7 bases had no gene match.

This clonotype has at least ten counts. The V call is TRBV10-3, the J call TRBJ1-2, with D possibly TRBD1 on 6 matching bases. The germline V gene has CDR1 ENHRY and CDR2 SYGVKD. The CDR3 length is 12 residues. Trimming took 3 bases from V and 5 from J, leaving 7 bases between them. CDR3 nucleotide sequence: TGTGCCATCAGTGAAGGGGGGTATGGCTACACCTTC. Encoded protein: CAISEGGYGYTF.

This clonotype has at least ten counts. This chain uses TRBV29-1 with TRBJ2-2, with D maybe TRBD1 (7 bases). Per the germline V gene, CDR1 is SQVTM and CDR2 is ANQGSEA. V was trimmed by 4 bases and J by 5 bases, leaving 20 bases between them. The CDR3 is 16 amino acids. This chain's CDR3 is CSVGLGGGTRTGELFF. In nucleotides, the CDR3 is TGCAGCGTTGGCTTAGGGGGCGGGACGAGGACCGGGGAGCTGTTTTTT.

The CDR3 coding sequence is TGTGCCAGCAGTCGGGCCGATCGGGGGGCAACTAGCTATGGCTACACCTTC. Residues: CASSRADRGATSYGYTF. V and J are TRBV28 and TRBJ1-2; tentatively, D is TRBD1 (6 bases). V shed 5 bases and J shed 4 bases, with 23 bases lying between them. CDR1 and CDR2 (germline): MDHEN, SYDVKM. CDR3 length equals 17 residues.